This T cell receptor (beta chain) was sequenced in a study of blood T cell repertoires in COVID-19. Looking at the study overall: The United States, Italy and Spain supplied acute and convalescent COVID-19 samples. Nucleic acid was either cDNA or gDNA, and it came from T cells, B-cell-depleted T cells, or PBMCs.

In the source study's methods: By means of reference gene primer amplification, nucleated cell counts were estimated. Clones were sequenced by immunoSEQ multiplex PCR, and TCRdb holds only the in-frame ones, with some missing. That table gives V, J and clone size, and the DNA gave D and trimming. The data hold 200,000 to 300,000 clones, with 80% to 90% observed a single time. This clonotype was sampled from a man in his thirties or forties with active or convalescent COVID-19. Sequenced input: peripheral blood.

CDR3 DNA sequence: TGTGCCAGCAGTTATCGGGAAGAAGAGACCCAGTACTTC. This translates into CASSYREEETQYF. The chain is built from TRBV6-2 or TRBV6-3 and TRBJ2-5, with D possibly TRBD2 on 5 matching bases. The germline V gene encodes CDR1 MNHEY and CDR2 SVGEGT. V was pared by 3 bases and J by 3 bases, with 8 bases between. The CDR3 runs 13 residues.